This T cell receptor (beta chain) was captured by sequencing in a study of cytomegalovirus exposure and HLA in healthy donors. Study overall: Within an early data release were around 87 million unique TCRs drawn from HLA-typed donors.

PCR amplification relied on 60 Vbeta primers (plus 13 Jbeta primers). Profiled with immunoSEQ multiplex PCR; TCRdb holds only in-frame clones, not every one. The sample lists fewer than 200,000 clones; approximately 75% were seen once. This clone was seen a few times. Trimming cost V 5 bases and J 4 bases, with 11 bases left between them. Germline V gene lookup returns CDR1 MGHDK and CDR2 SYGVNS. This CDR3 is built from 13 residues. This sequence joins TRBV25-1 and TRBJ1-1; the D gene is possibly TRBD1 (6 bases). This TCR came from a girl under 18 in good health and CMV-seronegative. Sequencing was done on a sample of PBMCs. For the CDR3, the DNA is TGTGCCAGCAGTAACCAGGGGAGCACTGAAGCTTTCTTT. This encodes CASSNQGSTEAFF.